These 18 T cell receptor beta chains share one sample of origin, sequenced in a study of T cell repertoires in cytomegalovirus infection. TCRdb recomputed calls from the reads with MiXCR, one row per CDR3 protein. The sample consists of roughly 500,000 distinct CDR3 sequences, 33% of them appearing once. These receptors have no identified antigens. Sequenced here: cultured PBMCs, sampled from culture after CMV antigen stimulation. The receptors originated from a human donor in good health (CMV status not recorded). Some clones in this sample may be carry-over from other donors' samples.

The CDR3 bases are TGTGGCGTAGGAGAGAACACTGAAGCTTTCTTT. This codes for CGVGENTEAFF. This sequence joins TRBV6-2 or TRBV6-3 and TRBJ1-1; D is uncertain. The CDR3 sequence is 11 residues long. The germline CDR1 and CDR2 sequences are MNHEY and SVGEGT.

The rearrangement links TRBV6-2 or TRBV6-3 to TRBJ1-5; no clear D. V lost 2 bases, J lost 6 bases, and 11 bases lay in between. CDR1 and CDR2 from the germline V gene are MNHEY and SVGEGT. CDR3 length: 14 amino acids. CDR3 sequence: CASSYREVSQPQHF. CDR3 in DNA: TGTGCCAGCAGTTACAGGGAGGTGAGTCAGCCCCAGCATTTT.

The J gene is TRBJ1-3, the V gene TRBV10-3; no clear D gene. The germline V gene has CDR1 ENHRY and CDR2 SYGVKD. Trimming removed 2 bases from V and 0 bases from J, with 2 bases in between. CDR3 length: 13 amino acids. CDR3 region: CAISEASGNTIYF. The CDR3 DNA is TGTGCCATCAGTGAGGCCTCTGGAAACACCATATATTTT.

This clonotype has only a few counts. J is TRBJ2-1 and V is TRBV7-3; 11 bases map to TRBD2. There are 16 residues in the CDR3. After removal of 4 bases from V and 5 bases from J, the junction contained 7 bases not matched to a gene. Germline CDR1 SGHTA, CDR2 FQGTGA. DNA for the CDR3: TGTGCCAGCAGCTCCGCCGGGACTAGCGGTGACAATGAGCAGTTCTTC. It translates to CASSSAGTSGDNEQFF.

This chain links TRBV20-1 with TRBJ1-2; the D is unclear. V lost 5 bases, J lost 6 bases, and 7 bases lay in between. The CDR3 runs to 10 residues. Germline assignment: CDR1 DFQATT and CDR2 SNEGSKA (reference sequence). CDR3 in DNA: TGCAGTGCTCTAATAAATGGCTACACCTTC. Amino acid sequence: CSALINGYTF.

In this sample, this clonotype turned up a few times. J is TRBJ1-2 and V is TRBV27, with TRBD1 matching 9 bases. The CDR3 spans 15 residues. Germline-derived CDR1 and CDR2 are MNHEY and SMNVEV (reference sequence). Trimming at V came to 6 bases and at J to 5 bases, leaving 10 bases not matched to a gene. The CDR3 sequence: CASRPSDRGGYGYTF. Written as DNA, the CDR3 is TGTGCCAGCAGGCCATCGGACAGGGGAGGATATGGCTACACCTTC.

The V gene is TRBV6-5, the J gene TRBJ2-1; D not resolved. The CDR3 is made up of 12 amino acids. The V end lost 4 bases, the J end lost 7 bases, and 8 bases lay between the germline ends. Germline lookup yields CDR1 MNHEY and CDR2 SVGAGI. As DNA, the CDR3 is TGTGCCAGCAGTTCCAAGTTGAATGAGCAGTTCTTC. It is translated as CASSSKLNEQFF.

The chain carries TRBV20-1 and TRBJ2-3; 12 bases are a match to TRBD2. The CDR3 sequence is 14 residues long. The J segment lost 0 bases and the V segment lost 5 bases, leaving 0 bases of the junction unmatched. Germline CDR1 DFQATT, CDR2 SNEGSKA (reference sequence). The CDR3 is CSAGTSGSTDTQYF. Written as DNA, the CDR3 is TGCAGTGCTGGGACTAGCGGGAGCACAGATACGCAGTATTTT.

V and J are TRBV7-2 and TRBJ2-4; D is unclear. The CDR3 contains 14 residues. Trimming left V 5 bases short and J 4 bases short, with 12 bases between. CDR1 and CDR2 from the germline V gene are SGHTA and FQGNSA. This chain's CDR3 is CASSLLTTKNIQYF. The CDR3 DNA is TGTGCCAGCAGCCTCCTTACGACTAAAAACATTCAGTACTTC.

The chain is built from TRBV19 and TRBJ1-3; D possibly corresponds to TRBD1 (6 bases). The germline CDR1 and CDR2 sequences are LNHDA and SQIVND (reference sequence). V lost 6 bases to trimming and J lost 0 bases, with 12 bases between them. The CDR3 covers 15 residues. The CDR3 nucleotides are TGTGCCAGTAGCCTGACAGGCGACTCTGGAAACACCATATATTTT. Translating gives CASSLTGDSGNTIYF.

This chain connects TRBV7-2 to TRBJ2-1, with D perhaps matching TRBD2 (5 bases). The CDR3 has 16 amino acids. V shed 5 bases and J shed 5 bases, with 19 bases lying between them. CDR1 is SGHTA and CDR2 is FQGNSA in the germline V gene. CDR3 in amino acids: CASSGNWRAENNEQFF. CDR3 sequence (DNA): TGTGCCAGCAGCGGAAACTGGCGGGCTGAGAACAATGAGCAGTTCTTC.

This clonotype was found a few times. V and J are TRBV24-1 and TRBJ2-1; possibly TRBD2 for D (7 bases). This CDR3 contains 14 residues. V was clipped by 1 base and J by 8 bases, with 11 bases between them. CDR1 and CDR2 (germline): KGHDR, SFDVKD. As DNA, the CDR3 is TGTGCCACCAGTGATTTCGGGGGGCAGGATGAGCAGTTCTTC. It is translated as CATSDFGGQDEQFF.

The rearrangement joins TRBV4-3 to TRBJ2-2; a possible D gene is TRBD2 (6 bases). Germline values: CDR1 LGHNA, CDR2 YSLEER. V lost 2 bases and J lost 7, with 14 bases in between. CDR3 length: 15 residues. The CDR3 nucleotides are TGCGCCAGCAGCCAACTGGGACTGGGCGGCGGGGAGCTGTTTTTT. Translating it yields CASSQLGLGGGELFF.

CDR3 in DNA: TGTGCCAGCAGCTTATCGGCGGGATACTACAATGAGCAGTTCTTC. As protein: CASSLSAGYYNEQFF. The chain combines TRBV7-6 with TRBJ2-1; a possible D gene is TRBD2 (6 bases). With 2 bases removed from V and 3 bases from J, the gap between germline ends came to 11 bases. Germline lookup yields CDR1 SGHVS and CDR2 FNYEAQ. CDR3 length: 15 amino acids. Full variable domain (remainder filled in from reference TRBV7-6 and TRBJ2-1): GAGVSQSPRYKVTKRGQDVALRCDPISGHVSLYWYRQALGQGPEFLTYFNYEAQQDKSGLPNDRFSAERPEGSISTLTIQRTEQRDSAMYRCASSLSAGYYNEQFFGPGTRLTVL.

The genes are TRBV19 and TRBJ1-2, with D possibly TRBD1 on 5 matching bases. This CDR3 is built from 15 residues. Trimming pared 3 bases from V and 4 bases from J, leaving 15 bases between. Germline assignment: CDR1 LNHDA and CDR2 SQIVND (reference sequence). As DNA, the CDR3 is TGTGCCAGTAGTATCGTAGGGGCGGGCGGCTATGGCTACACCTTC. Translated: CASSIVGAGGYGYTF.

CDR3 protein: CASQLGGPGTGELFF. CDR3 coding DNA: TGTGCCAGTCAATTGGGAGGGCCGGGAACCGGGGAGCTGTTTTTT. This chain uses TRBV27 with TRBJ2-2; 7 positions match TRBD2. Unmatched junction bases numbered 12, after V lost 9 bases and J lost 5 bases. The V gene's germline CDR1 is MNHEY and CDR2 SMNVEV (reference sequence). The CDR3 is 15 residues long.

This clonotype occurred many times. Written as DNA, the CDR3 is TGCGCCAGCAGCCAAGATACGGCGGGGCAATCACCCCTCCACTTT. It yields the protein CASSQDTAGQSPLHF. The chain carries TRBV4-3 and TRBJ1-6; D is possibly TRBD1 (5 bases). The V and J ends lost 0 bases and 10 bases respectively, with 13 bases between them. The CDR3 sequence is 15 residues long. Germline CDR1 and CDR2: LGHNA and YSLEER.

The chain recombines TRBV6-2 or TRBV6-3 with TRBJ2-1; 8 nucleotides line up with TRBD1. This CDR3 spans 14 amino acids. CDR1 is MNHEY and CDR2 is SVGEGT in the germline V gene. With 5 bases clipped from V and 8 bases from J, the junction kept 8 bases outside the gene matches. CDR3 nucleotide sequence: TGTGCCAGCAGTGGGCAGGGGGCCGAGGATGAGCAGTTCTTC. Translating it yields CASSGQGAEDEQFF.